This is a list of T cell receptor beta chains from one sample in a study of T cell responses to AZD1222 COVID-19 vaccine. Profiled with immunoSEQ multiplex PCR; TCRdb holds only in-frame clones, not every one. The sample yields 85,000 to 90,000 clones, 89% seen once. Sample: peripheral blood, taken 28 days after the second AZD1222 dose. These receptors were taken from an adult who received the AZD1222 COVID-19 vaccine. The CDR3 runs from the conserved cysteine through the conserved F or W. The D gene is left open where the match is weak. Clone size is not always given. Where it is, it says once, few, many or a class for expanded clones.

J	V	size	D	CDR3	DNA
TRBJ1-3	TRBV13	.	TRBD1	CASSIITGTGARGNTIYF	TGTGCCAGCAGTATAATAACCGGGACAGGCGCGAGGGGAAACACCATATATTTT
TRBJ1-2	TRBV5-5	.	.	CASSTRWDGRYGYTF	TGTGCCAGCAGCACCCGCTGGGACGGACGCTATGGCTACACCTTC
TRBJ1-5	TRBV6-2/TRBV6-3	.	.	CASSYSMGGEISNQPQHF	TGTGCCAGCAGTTACTCGATGGGAGGTGAAATTAGCAATCAGCCCCAGCATTTT
TRBJ2-3	TRBV11-2	many	.	CASSLVGATQYF	TGTGCCAGCAGCTTAGTGGGGGCTACGCAGTATTTT
TRBJ1-5	TRBV19	.	.	CASVGRAGQPQHF	TGTGCCAGCGTAGGCAGGGCCGGTCAGCCCCAGCATTTT
TRBJ1-2	TRBV28	.	.	CASSLRDGYTF	TGTGCCAGCAGTTTACGGGATGGCTACACCTTC
TRBJ2-1	TRBV11-2	.	.	CASSLGVHEQFF	TGTGCCAGCAGCTTAGGCGTACATGAGCAGTTCTTC
TRBJ2-7	TRBV9	few	.	CASSVEPFLAEQYF	TGTGCCAGCAGCGTAGAACCGTTTCTTGCCGAGCAGTACTTC
TRBJ2-7	TRBV7-2	.	.	CASSLGAGRTHEQYF	TGTGCCAGCAGCTTAGGGGCAGGAAGGACCCACGAGCAGTACTTC
TRBJ2-7	TRBV25-1	.	.	CASGWSGARSYEQYF	TGTGCCAGCGGATGGAGTGGAGCGCGTTCCTACGAGCAGTACTTC
TRBJ2-2	TRBV13	once	TRBD1	CASSWGTGGRELFF	TGTGCCAGCAGCTGGGGGACAGGGGGCCGGGAGCTGTTTTTT
TRBJ1-6	TRBV13	.	TRBD1	CASKREKGAFSPLHF	TGTGCCAGCAAGAGGGAAAAGGGGGCGTTTTCACCCCTCCACTTT
TRBJ2-1	TRBV7-8	.	TRBD2	CASSLVWTSGGQDDEQFF	TGTGCCAGCAGCTTAGTCTGGACTAGCGGGGGCCAGGACGATGAGCAGTTCTTC
TRBJ1-5	TRBV18	.	.	CASSPPRKHNNQPQHF	TGTGCCAGCTCACCACCACGGAAACACAACAATCAGCCCCAGCATTTT
TRBJ2-2	TRBV27	.	.	CASSLWQDTGELFF	TGTGCCAGCAGTTTATGGCAGGACACCGGGGAGCTGTTTTTT
TRBJ2-7	TRBV5-5	.	.	CASRNSGFHEQYF	TGTGCCAGCAGAAACAGTGGGTTCCACGAGCAGTACTTC
TRBJ1-3	TRBV6-1	.	.	CASSEREDLGSGNTIYF	TGTGCCAGCAGTGAACGTGAGGATCTCGGCTCTGGAAACACCATATATTTT
TRBJ2-3	TRBV6-2/TRBV6-3	.	.	CASSYWALSLTRRADTQYF	TGTGCCAGCAGTTACTGGGCGCTTAGTCTTACCCGTAGGGCAGATACGCAGTATTTT
TRBJ2-5	TRBV10-2	.	.	CASSEGLLMGETQYF	TGCGCCAGCAGTGAGGGGCTATTGATGGGAGAGACCCAGTACTTC
TRBJ2-5	TRBV9	once	.	CASTQGTALRETQYF	TGTGCCAGCACCCAGGGGACGGCTCTGAGGGAGACCCAGTACTTC
TRBJ1-6	TRBV3-1/TRBV3-2	.	.	CASSQASVGGRVSPLHF	TGTGCCAGCAGCCAAGCATCGGTGGGAGGTAGGGTGTCACCCCTCCACTTT
TRBJ1-5	TRBV4-2	.	.	CASSQDYGGTYNQPQHF	TGTGCCAGCAGCCAAGATTACGGCGGAACGTACAATCAGCCCCAGCATTTT
TRBJ1-1	TRBV9	.	.	CASSVGLINTEAFF	TGTGCCAGCAGCGTAGGTCTGATTAACACTGAAGCTTTCTTT
TRBJ2-7	TRBV29-1	.	.	CSVTSGSYEQYF	TGCAGCGTCACTTCAGGGTCCTACGAGCAGTACTTC
TRBJ1-2	TRBV19	.	.	CASSPPRRVGYTF	TGTGCCAGTAGTCCCCCTCGCAGGGTGGGGTACACCTTC
TRBJ2-3	TRBV5-1	once	.	CASSFRYSTDTQYF	TGCGCCAGCAGCTTTAGGTACTCCACAGATACGCAGTATTTT
TRBJ2-3	TRBV20-1	.	TRBD2	CSASSGASTDTQYF	TGCAGTGCTAGTAGCGGGGCGAGCACAGATACGCAGTATTTT
TRBJ1-4	TRBV28	.	TRBD1	CASRTSGQGREKLFF	TGTGCCAGCAGAACCTCGGGACAGGGGAGGGAAAAACTGTTTTTT
TRBJ1-2	TRBV7-9	.	TRBD1	CASRHDLSLTGGFGYTF	TGTGCCAGCAGACACGACCTCTCTTTAACAGGGGGCTTTGGCTACACCTTC
TRBJ2-5	TRBV23-1	.	TRBD1	CASSQGTAQETQYF	TGCGCCAGCAGTCAAGGGACAGCTCAAGAGACCCAGTACTTC
TRBJ2-3	TRBV7-6	.	TRBD2	CASSPGTSGTDTQYF	TGTGCCAGCAGCCCCGGGACTAGCGGCACAGATACGCAGTATTTT
TRBJ2-1	TRBV7-3	.	.	CASSLGLAGEQFF	TGTGCCAGCAGCTTAGGGCTCGCGGGGGAGCAGTTCTTC
TRBJ2-1	TRBV27	.	.	CASSFGGLGYNEQFF	TGTGCCAGCAGTTTTGGGGGGCTCGGGTACAATGAGCAGTTCTTC
TRBJ2-4	TRBV5-4	.	.	CASSLGAKNIQYF	TGTGCCAGCAGCTTGGGGGCCAAAAACATTCAGTACTTC
TRBJ2-6	TRBV6-1	.	.	CASSDQRDRSFFGANVLTF	TGTGCCAGCAGTGACCAGCGGGACAGGAGCTTCTTTGGGGCCAACGTCCTGACTTTC
TRBJ2-7	TRBV30	.	.	CAWGVGSLLGEQYF	TGTGCCTGGGGTGTTGGCAGCCTTTTGGGCGAGCAGTACTTC
TRBJ1-4	TRBV24-1	once	TRBD1	CATSDTGQINEKLFF	TGTGCCACCAGTGATACGGGACAGATTAATGAAAAACTGTTTTTT
TRBJ1-1	TRBV7-9	.	.	CASSPSRGKNTEAFF	TGTGCCAGCAGCCCGTCCCGGGGCAAGAACACTGAAGCTTTCTTT
TRBJ1-4	TRBV5-1	.	.	CASKTDSNNEKLFF	TGCGCCAGCAAAACCGACAGTAATAATGAAAAACTGTTTTTT
TRBJ2-2	TRBV4-1	.	.	CASSRGGDPTGELFF	TGCGCCAGCAGCCGGGGGGGCGATCCCACCGGGGAGCTGTTTTTT
TRBJ1-2	TRBV2	.	.	CASTERTPGYTF	TGTGCCAGCACCGAGAGGACTCCGGGCTACACCTTC
TRBJ2-3	TRBV5-1	.	.	CASSLVTGDLTDTQYF	TGCGCCAGCAGCTTGGTTACCGGGGATCTCACAGATACGCAGTATTTT
TRBJ1-5	TRBV27	.	TRBD1	CASRTGGTNQPQHF	TGTGCCAGCAGGACAGGGGGCACCAATCAGCCCCAGCATTTT
TRBJ1-1	TRBV24-1	.	TRBD1	CATSDSRQGNTEAFF	TGTGCCACCAGTGATTCAAGACAGGGGAACACTGAAGCTTTCTTT
TRBJ2-1	TRBV6-5	.	.	CASSYVRQDNEQFF	TGTGCCAGCAGTTACGTGCGACAGGACAATGAGCAGTTCTTC
TRBJ2-7	TRBV11-2	.	TRBD2	CASSLGLAGTYEQYF	TGTGCCAGCAGCTTAGGTCTAGCGGGGACCTACGAGCAGTACTTC
TRBJ2-2	TRBV18	.	.	CASSISGQNTGELFF	TGTGCCAGCTCAATCTCGGGACAGAACACCGGGGAGCTGTTTTTT
TRBJ1-1	TRBV7-3	.	.	CASSLVKNTEAFF	TGTGCCAGCAGCTTAGTCAAGAACACTGAAGCTTTCTTT
TRBJ2-7	TRBV3-1/TRBV3-2	.	.	CASTEVGGYEQYF	TGTGCCAGCACGGAGGTGGGCGGTTACGAGCAGTACTTC